This T cell receptor beta chain was found in a study of neurological immune-mediated disorders. General study results and limits: None of the CDR3 amino acid sequences found in expanded clones was shared across subjects. This suggests that the TCR-beta repertoires were private in all groups.

The time point: longitudinal time-point 2. For the unsorted libraries, 2 million PBMCs stored at -80 C served as input. The cDNA was produced through 5'RACE with 10-nucleotide random UMIs. Whenever a sequencing run was performed, it yielded over 170 million TCR-beta sequences from 15-18 subjects. TCRdb independently ran MiXCR on the 5' RACE reads; one entry per CDR3 protein. The table has 81,000 or so distinct CDR3 sequences, around 13% seen once. J lost 2 bases, V lost 1 base, and 3 bases had no gene match. This CDR3 has 16 amino acids. Germline V gene sequence: CDR1 KGHDR, CDR2 SFDVKD. About this clonotype: Its specificity is not known.

The chain links TRBV24-1 to TRBJ2-7; 11 bases are shared with TRBD1. This receptor was taken from a female donor with HTLV-1-associated myelopathy (HAM/TSP). The sample comprised PBMCs. CDR3 in amino acids: CATSDFGTGGTYEQYF. CDR3 DNA sequence: TGTGCCACCAGTGATTTCGGGACAGGGGGAACCTACGAGCAGTACTTC.